The entry below describes one T cell receptor (beta chain). These data belong to a study of blood T cell repertoires in COVID-19. Study in general: Sites in the United States, Italy and Spain provided acute and convalescent COVID-19 samples.

The CDR3 spans 13 residues. The V gene's germline CDR1 is GTSNPN and CDR2 SVGIG (reference sequence). Trimming removed 3 bases from V and 7 bases from J, with 14 bases in between. Those who participated ranged in age from roughly 18 to 90 years and resided in 20 to 25 US areas. Either two negative PCRs, clearance, or symptom resolution qualified Cohort 3 donors as recovered. Repertoires were generated with immunoSEQ multiplex PCR, while TCRdb's copy carries only in-frame clones and drops some. The table lists over 250,000 clones, about nine tenths of them singletons. The clonotype originates from a woman aged 55 to 70 who had recovered from COVID-19. This chain connects TRBV30 to TRBJ2-3; the D gene is possibly TRBD1 (5 bases). The specimen sequenced was PBMCs or T cells enriched from blood (not recorded which). The CDR3 DNA is TGTGCCTGGAGCCCTAGGACACCATATACGCAGTATTTT. Protein product: CAWSPRTPYTQYF.